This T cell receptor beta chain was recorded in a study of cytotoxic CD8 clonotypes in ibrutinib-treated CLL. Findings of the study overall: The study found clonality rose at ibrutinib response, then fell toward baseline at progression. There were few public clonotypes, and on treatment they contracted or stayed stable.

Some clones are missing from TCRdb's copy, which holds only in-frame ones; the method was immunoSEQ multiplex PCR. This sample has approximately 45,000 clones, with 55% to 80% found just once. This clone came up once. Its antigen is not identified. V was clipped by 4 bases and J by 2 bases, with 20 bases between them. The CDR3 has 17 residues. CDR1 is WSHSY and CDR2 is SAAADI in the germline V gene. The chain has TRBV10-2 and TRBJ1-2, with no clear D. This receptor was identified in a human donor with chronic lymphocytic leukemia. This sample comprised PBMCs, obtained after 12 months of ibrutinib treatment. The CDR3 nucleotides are TGCGCCAGCAGTGTGGTGGTAGAAGCAGGAATGAACTATGGCTACACCTTC. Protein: CASSVVVEAGMNYGYTF.